These T cell receptor beta chains were read from a single sample in a study of early T cells in non-severe SARS-CoV-2 infection. TCRdb redid the calling of the 5' RACE reads with MiXCR, one entry per CDR3 protein. The sample consists of some 54,000 distinct CDR3 sequences, about 10% of them appearing once. Sequences were obtained from whole blood. The receptors were sampled from an adult who was a healthcare worker with PCR-confirmed SARS-CoV-2 infection or an uninfected control (not recorded which). Each CDR3 is given with its conserved first and last residue. D genes are given only for firm matches. Clone size, where shown, is once, few, many, or a class for clones that have expanded.

TRBJ2-3	.	TRBV7-2	many	CASSLLFQAADTQYF	TGTGCCAGCAGCTTGTTGTTCCAGGCTGCAGATACGCAGTATTTT
TRBJ2-7	.	TRBV20-1	many	CSASIPGTGYEQYF	TGCAGTGCTAGTATACCCGGGACGGGGTACGAGCAGTACTTC
TRBJ1-4	TRBD1	TRBV5-5	few	CASSVGTGPATNEKLFF	TGTGCCAGCAGCGTCGGGACAGGTCCCGCAACTAATGAAAAACTGTTTTTT
TRBJ2-4	TRBD1	TRBV6-1	.	CASSEMGQWGNIQYF	TGTGCCAGCAGTGAAATGGGACAGTGGGGAAACATTCAGTACTTC
TRBJ1-6	.	TRBV7-6	many	CASSETVNSPLHF	TGTGCCAGCAGTGAAACAGTGAATTCACCCCTCCACTTT
TRBJ2-1	.	TRBV12-3/TRBV12-4	many	CASSLGAYNEQFF	TGTGCCAGCAGTTTAGGAGCCTACAATGAGCAGTTCTTC
TRBJ1-6	.	TRBV20-1	many	CSARDGSGNPYNSPLHF	TGCAGTGCTAGAGATGGCTCAGGGAACCCCTATAATTCACCCCTCCACTTT
TRBJ2-3	.	TRBV2	many	CASSDIGIPDTQYF	TGTGCCAGCAGTGACATCGGGATCCCAGATACGCAGTATTTT
TRBJ2-1	.	TRBV6-2/TRBV6-3	many	CASSYLGRIYNEQFF	TGTGCCAGCAGTTACCTTGGACGAATTTACAATGAGCAGTTCTTC
TRBJ2-7	TRBD2	TRBV6-6	few	CASSLAWAGVNEQYF	TGTGCCAGCAGTTTAGCCTGGGCGGGAGTGAACGAGCAGTACTTC
TRBJ1-1	.	TRBV5-4	many	CASSLDNTEAFF	TGTGCCAGCAGCTTGGACAACACTGAAGCTTTCTTT
TRBJ2-2	.	TRBV27	.	CASSLPSNTGELFF	TGTGCCAGCAGTTTACCCTCGAACACCGGGGAGCTGTTTTTT
TRBJ2-3	.	TRBV7-3	many	CASSPHRESDTQYF	TGTGCCAGCAGCCCCCACAGGGAGAGTGATACGCAGTATTTT
TRBJ2-7	TRBD2	TRBV27	.	CASSTGLAGVPGEQYF	TGTGCCAGCAGTACGGGACTAGCGGGAGTTCCGGGCGAGCAGTACTTC
TRBJ1-2	.	TRBV20-1	.	CSARDSGSESRYTF	TGCAGTGCTAGAGATTCGGGCAGTGAATCACGCTACACCTTC
TRBJ1-5	TRBD1	TRBV10-3	many	CAISGTGGNQPQHF	TGTGCCATCTCCGGGACAGGGGGCAATCAGCCCCAGCATTTT
TRBJ2-1	TRBD2	TRBV25-1	few	CASSGFGTSEGRHNEQFF	TGTGCCAGCAGTGGCTTTGGGACTAGCGAGGGGAGACACAATGAGCAGTTCTTC
TRBJ2-3	TRBD2	TRBV6-6	.	CASSYTPGTSGRTDTQYF	TGTGCCAGCAGTTACACTCCCGGGACTAGCGGACGCACAGATACGCAGTATTTT
TRBJ2-7	TRBD1	TRBV11-2	many	CASSDRDRLLYEQYF	TGTGCCAGCAGCGACCGGGACAGGCTATTATACGAGCAGTACTTC
TRBJ2-1	TRBD1	TRBV7-2	many	CASSLARDRNEQFF	TGTGCCAGCAGCTTAGCGAGGGACAGAAATGAGCAGTTCTTC
TRBJ1-2	TRBD1	TRBV12-3/TRBV12-4	many	CASSRDRGAYGYTF	TGTGCCAGCAGCCGGGACAGGGGCGCTTATGGCTACACCTTC